The clone carrying this T cell receptor beta chain was seen repeatedly, ten times or more. Its target is unknown. V shed 5 bases and J shed 1 base, with 14 bases lying between them. The germline gives CDR1 SNHLY, CDR2 FYNNEI. This CDR3 region has 15 residues. TCRbeta library construction was performed incorporating unique molecular identifiers. TCRdb used MiXCR to reprocess the PCR reads, holding one entry per CDR3 protein. The data hold under 300,000 distinct CDR3 sequences, with under 14% observed a single time. This sample stems from a study of T-cell reconstitution after alpha-beta-depleted transplantation in children. Study-level findings and limits: After transplant, at about two months, alpha-beta T cells were reportedly derived from several hundred expanded graft clones. After one year, T-cell counts and TCRbeta diversity mostly came from new T cells. Surviving recipient T cells and thymic progenitors accounted for the high day-60 TCRbeta diversity observed in some patients.

The chain combines TRBV2 with TRBJ1-1; TRBD1 is a possible D gene (6 bases). The clonotype was recovered from a male patient between 2 and 9 years old who had a stem cell transplant for chronic granulomatous disease, so the T cells may come from the graft donor. The sequenced sample was peripheral blood, obtained 180 days after TCRalphabeta/CD19-depleted stem cell transplant. DNA of the CDR3: TGTGCCAGCAGTCCACAGGGCCGGTCGAACACTGAAGCTTTCTTT. Translated, it gives CASSPQGRSNTEAFF.